The clone carrying this TCR beta chain was recorded once. Libraries were prepared by immunoSEQ multiplex PCR; TCRdb keeps only in-frame clonotypes and omits some of them. The sample shows 120,000 or so clones, around 86% of them seen only once. CDR3 size: 14 residues. The V gene's germline CDR1 is LGHNT and CDR2 FRNRAP. The V and J ends lost 3 bases and 3 bases respectively, with 10 bases between them. The sample comes from a study of T cell responses to AZD1222 COVID-19 vaccine. The clonotype comes from an adult in good health. Specimen: peripheral blood, collected on day 0 of AZD1222 vaccination. V and J are TRBV12-5 and TRBJ2-3; D is possibly TRBD2 (6 bases). The CDR3 sequence: CASGLFGGTDTQYF. The CDR3 bases are TGTGCTAGTGGTTTATTCGGGGGAACAGATACGCAGTATTTT.